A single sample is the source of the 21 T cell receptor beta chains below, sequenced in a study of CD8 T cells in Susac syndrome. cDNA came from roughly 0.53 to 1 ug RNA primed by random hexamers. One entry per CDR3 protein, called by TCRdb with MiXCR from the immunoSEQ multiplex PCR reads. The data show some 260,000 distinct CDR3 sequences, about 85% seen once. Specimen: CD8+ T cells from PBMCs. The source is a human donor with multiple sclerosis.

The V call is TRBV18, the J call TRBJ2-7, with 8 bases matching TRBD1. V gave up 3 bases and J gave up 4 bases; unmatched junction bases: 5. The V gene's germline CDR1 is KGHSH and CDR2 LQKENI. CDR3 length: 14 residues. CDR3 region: CASSPSDRVYEQYF. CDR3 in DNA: TGTGCCAGCTCACCGTCGGACAGGGTTTACGAGCAGTACTTC.

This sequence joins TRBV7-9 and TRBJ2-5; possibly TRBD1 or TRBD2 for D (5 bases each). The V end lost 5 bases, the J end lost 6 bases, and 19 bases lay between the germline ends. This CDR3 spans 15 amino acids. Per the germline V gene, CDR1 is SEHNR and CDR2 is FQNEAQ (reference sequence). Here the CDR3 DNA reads TGTGCCAGCAGCCCCACAAAGGGAGCAGGGAAGACCCAGTACTTC. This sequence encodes CASSPTKGAGKTQYF.

Written as DNA, the CDR3 is TGTGCCAGCAGCAAATATATAGGCTTCGTCTACGAGCAGTACTTC. This encodes CASSKYIGFVYEQYF. The rearrangement joins TRBV21-1 to TRBJ2-7. TRBV21-1 is listed as a pseudogene. The CDR3 runs 15 residues.

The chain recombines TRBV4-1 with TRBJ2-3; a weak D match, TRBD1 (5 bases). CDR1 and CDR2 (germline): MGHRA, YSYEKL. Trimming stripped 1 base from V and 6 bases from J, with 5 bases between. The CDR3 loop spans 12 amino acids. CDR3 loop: CASSQAGDTQYF. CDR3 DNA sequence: TGCGCCAGCAGCCAAGCAGGGGATACGCAGTATTTT.

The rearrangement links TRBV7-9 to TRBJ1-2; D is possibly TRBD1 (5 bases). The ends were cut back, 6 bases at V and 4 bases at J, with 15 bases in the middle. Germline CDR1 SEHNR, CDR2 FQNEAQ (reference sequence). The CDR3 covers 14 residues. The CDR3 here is CASSFDSKLYGYTF. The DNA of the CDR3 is TGTGCCAGCAGTTTCGACAGTAAGCTCTATGGCTACACCTTC.

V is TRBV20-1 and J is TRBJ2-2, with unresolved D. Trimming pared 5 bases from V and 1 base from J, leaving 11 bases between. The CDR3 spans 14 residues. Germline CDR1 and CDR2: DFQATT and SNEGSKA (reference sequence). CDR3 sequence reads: CSAHSLGNTGELFF. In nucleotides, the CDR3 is TGCAGTGCTCACAGTTTAGGGAACACCGGGGAGCTGTTTTTT.

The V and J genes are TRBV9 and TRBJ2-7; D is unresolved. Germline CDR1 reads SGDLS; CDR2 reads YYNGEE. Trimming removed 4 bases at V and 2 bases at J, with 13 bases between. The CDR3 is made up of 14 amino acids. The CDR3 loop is CASSPSDGAYEQYF. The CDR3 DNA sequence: TGTGCCAGCAGCCCTTCGGATGGGGCCTACGAGCAGTACTTC.

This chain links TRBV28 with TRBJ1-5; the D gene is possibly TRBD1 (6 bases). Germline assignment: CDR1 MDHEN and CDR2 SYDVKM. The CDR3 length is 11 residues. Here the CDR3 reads CAGGGFQPQHF. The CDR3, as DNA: TGTGCTGGGGGCGGGTTTCAGCCCCAGCATTTT.

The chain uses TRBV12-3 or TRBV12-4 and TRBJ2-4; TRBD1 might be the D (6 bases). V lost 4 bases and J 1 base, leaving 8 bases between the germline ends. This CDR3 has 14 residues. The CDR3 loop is CASSSGEAKNIQYF. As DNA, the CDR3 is TGTGCCAGCAGTTCAGGGGAGGCCAAAAACATTCAGTACTTC.

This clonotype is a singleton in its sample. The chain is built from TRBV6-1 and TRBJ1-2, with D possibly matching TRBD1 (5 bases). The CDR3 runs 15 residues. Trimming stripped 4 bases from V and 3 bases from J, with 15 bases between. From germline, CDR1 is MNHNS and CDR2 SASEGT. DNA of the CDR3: TGTGCCAGCAGTGGATATAGGGGAGCCGACTATGGCTACACCTTC. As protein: CASSGYRGADYGYTF.

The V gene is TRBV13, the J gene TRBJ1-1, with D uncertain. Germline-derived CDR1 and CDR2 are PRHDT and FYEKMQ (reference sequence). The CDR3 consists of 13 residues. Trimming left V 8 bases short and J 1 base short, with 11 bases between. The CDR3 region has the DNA TGTGCCAGCCAGATCCCCACGAACACTGAAGCTTTCTTT. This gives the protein CASQIPTNTEAFF.

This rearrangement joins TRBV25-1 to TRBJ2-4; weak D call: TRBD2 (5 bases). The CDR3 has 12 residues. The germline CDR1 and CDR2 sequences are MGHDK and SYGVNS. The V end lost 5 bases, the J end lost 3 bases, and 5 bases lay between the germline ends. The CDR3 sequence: CASSSGKNIQYF. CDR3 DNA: TGTGCCAGCAGTAGCGGCAAAAACATTCAGTACTTC.

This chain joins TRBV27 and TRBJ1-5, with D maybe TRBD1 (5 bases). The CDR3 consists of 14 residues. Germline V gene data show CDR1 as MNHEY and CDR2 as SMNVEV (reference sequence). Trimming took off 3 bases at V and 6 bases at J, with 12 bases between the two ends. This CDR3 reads CASSFAAGSQPQHF. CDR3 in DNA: TGTGCCAGCAGTTTTGCGGCAGGGAGTCAGCCCCAGCATTTT.

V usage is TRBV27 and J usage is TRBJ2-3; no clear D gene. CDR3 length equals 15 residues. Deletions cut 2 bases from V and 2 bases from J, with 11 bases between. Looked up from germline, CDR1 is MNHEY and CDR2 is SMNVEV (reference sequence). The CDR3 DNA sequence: TGTGCCAGCAGTTTACTTCGGCAGTACACAGATACGCAGTATTTT. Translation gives CASSLLRQYTDTQYF.

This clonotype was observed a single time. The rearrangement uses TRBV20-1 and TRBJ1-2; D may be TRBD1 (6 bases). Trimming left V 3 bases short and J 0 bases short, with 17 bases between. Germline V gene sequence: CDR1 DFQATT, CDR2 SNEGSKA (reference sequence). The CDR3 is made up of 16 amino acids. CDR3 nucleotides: TGCAGTGCTAGGTCTGGAGGGGGGTACGCTAACTATGGCTACACCTTC. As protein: CSARSGGGYANYGYTF.

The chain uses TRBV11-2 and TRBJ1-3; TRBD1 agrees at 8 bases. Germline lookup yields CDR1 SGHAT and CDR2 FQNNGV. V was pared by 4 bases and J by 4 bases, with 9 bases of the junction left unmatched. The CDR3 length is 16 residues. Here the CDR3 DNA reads TGTGCCAGCAGCTCAGCAGGGGGCGACGCAGGAAACACCATATATTTT. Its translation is CASSSAGGDAGNTIYF.

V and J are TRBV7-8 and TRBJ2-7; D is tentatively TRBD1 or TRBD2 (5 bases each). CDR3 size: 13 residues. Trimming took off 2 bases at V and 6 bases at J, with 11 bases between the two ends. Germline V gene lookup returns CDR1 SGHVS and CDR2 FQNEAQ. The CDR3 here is CASSLRDGGEQYF. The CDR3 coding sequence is TGTGCCAGCAGCTTAAGAGATGGGGGCGAGCAGTACTTC.

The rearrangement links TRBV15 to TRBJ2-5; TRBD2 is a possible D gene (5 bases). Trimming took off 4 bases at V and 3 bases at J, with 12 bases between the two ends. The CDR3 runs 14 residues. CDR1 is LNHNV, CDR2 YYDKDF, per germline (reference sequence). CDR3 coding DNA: TGTGCCACCAGCACCCAGACTAATAAAGAGACCCAGTACTTC. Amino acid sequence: CATSTQTNKETQYF.

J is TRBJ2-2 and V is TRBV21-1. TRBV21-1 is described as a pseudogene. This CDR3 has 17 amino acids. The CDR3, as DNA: TGTGCCAGCAGCAAAGGGTCTGCGGAGACGAACACCGGGGAGCTGTTTTTT. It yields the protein CASSKGSAETNTGELFF.

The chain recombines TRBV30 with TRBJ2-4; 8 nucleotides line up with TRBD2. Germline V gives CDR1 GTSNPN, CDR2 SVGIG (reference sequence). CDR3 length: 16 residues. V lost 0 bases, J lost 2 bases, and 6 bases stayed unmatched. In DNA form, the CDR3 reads TGTGCCTGGAGTGTCAGGCGGGAGGTTACCAAAAACATTCAGTACTTC. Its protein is CAWSVRREVTKNIQYF.

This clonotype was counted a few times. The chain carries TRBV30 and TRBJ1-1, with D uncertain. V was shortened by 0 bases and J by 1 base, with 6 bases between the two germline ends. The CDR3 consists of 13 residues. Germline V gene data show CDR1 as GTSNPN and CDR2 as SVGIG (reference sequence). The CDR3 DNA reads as TGTGCCTGGAGTGTAATCCCGAACACTGAAGCTTTCTTT. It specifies CAWSVIPNTEAFF. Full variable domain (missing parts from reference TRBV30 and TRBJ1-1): SQTIHQWPATLVQPVGSPLSLECTVEGTSNPNLYWYRQAAGRGLQLLFYSVGIGQISSEVPQNLSASRPQDRQFILSSKKLLLSDSGFYLCAWSVIPNTEAFFGQGTRLTVV.